Listed here are 26 T cell receptor beta chains from one sample, sequenced in a study of beta chain features in type 1 diabetes. Expressed TCRB transcripts were sequenced because the isolated RNA had all been reverse transcribed beforehand. Using immunoSEQ multiplex PCR, the repertoire was profiled, and TCRdb retains in-frame clones only, with some absent. The sample carries 130,000 to 150,000 clones, around 50% recorded once. Sequencing used Tregs from blood. The receptors originated from a young man in good health.

This clone has more than one count but fewer than ten. The gene calls are TRBV6-6 and TRBJ1-3; D remains ambiguous. V gave up 2 bases and J gave up 9 bases, with 11 bases separating them. The germline CDR1 and CDR2 sequences are MNHNY and SVGAGI (reference sequence). This CDR3 has 13 amino acids. CDR3 sequence reads: CASSYLDAGTIYF. In DNA form, the CDR3 reads TGTGCCAGCAGTTACCTCGATGCAGGCACCATATATTTT.

A remark on this clone: The junction departs from the called germline gene at one end, perhaps through a read error. The rearrangement uses TRBV6-6 and TRBJ2-5; D ambiguous. CDR3 size: 11 residues. Germline values: CDR1 MNHNY, CDR2 SVGAGI (reference sequence). This CDR3 reads CASSYQETQYF. Here the CDR3 DNA reads TGTGCCAGCAGTTACCAGGAGACCCAGTACTTC.

The chain couples TRBV7-9 to TRBJ1-2; D remains unclear. The CDR3 is 12 residues long. V lost 5 bases and J lost 8, with 12 bases in between. Germline CDR1 reads SEHNR; CDR2 reads FQNEAQ (reference sequence). The CDR3 nucleotides are TGTGCCAGCAGCCCGGGCCCGGGAGGCTACACCTTC. Translated, it gives CASSPGPGGYTF.

V is TRBV30 and J is TRBJ2-3; 11 bases agree with TRBD2. V was clipped by 0 bases and J by 0 bases; unmatched bases: 14. This CDR3 comprises 20 residues. Germline V gene lookup returns CDR1 GTSNPN and CDR2 SVGIG (reference sequence). The CDR3 DNA sequence: TGTGCCTGGAGTGTATTTTTTAGCGGGAGGGCCGGTGGGAGCACAGATACGCAGTATTTT. It specifies CAWSVFFSGRAGGSTDTQYF.

The chain is built from TRBV5-4 and TRBJ2-2; 7 bases agree with TRBD1. V lost 6 bases and J lost 1; bases outside the gene matches: 3. The germline CDR1 and CDR2 sequences are SGHNT and YYREEE (reference sequence). This CDR3 comprises 14 residues. CDR3 protein: CASTDRVNTGELFF. As DNA, the CDR3 is TGTGCCAGCACCGACAGGGTGAACACCGGGGAGCTGTTTTTT. The full variable domain, rest sourced from reference TRBV5-4 and TRBJ2-2, is ETGVTQSPTHLIKTRGQQVTLRCSSQSGHNTVSWYQQALGQGPQFIFQYYREEENGRGNFPPRFSGLQFPNYSSELNVNALELDDSALYLCASTDRVNTGELFFGEGSRLTVL.

This clone was seen only a few times. The chain is built from TRBV19 and TRBJ2-1; D call uncertain. The CDR3 is 14 amino acids. V lost 7 bases, J lost 4 bases, and 14 bases lay in between. In germline, CDR1 is LNHDA, CDR2 SQIVND (reference sequence). CDR3 DNA: TGTGCCAGTATTGGGCAGTACGGTTACAATGAGCAGTTCTTC. Its protein product is CASIGQYGYNEQFF.

This clone has a handful of counts. The chain couples TRBV30 to TRBJ2-1, with D possibly matching TRBD2 (6 bases). Germline V gives CDR1 GTSNPN, CDR2 SVGIG (reference sequence). The CDR3 extends over 13 amino acids. V gave up 6 bases and J gave up 3 bases, with 12 bases separating them. This CDR3 is CACSSGFYNEQFF. DNA for the CDR3: TGTGCCTGTTCAAGCGGGTTCTACAATGAGCAGTTCTTC.

The V call is TRBV10-3, the J call TRBJ1-5; 10 nucleotides match TRBD1. Unmatched junction bases numbered 15, after V lost 10 bases and J lost 3 bases. Per germline, CDR1 ENHRY and CDR2 SYGVKD. The CDR3 sequence is 17 residues long. DNA of the CDR3: TGTGCCACTTACCCAGGGGGGGACAGGGGTACCAATCAGCCCCAGCATTTT. It encodes CATYPGGDRGTNQPQHF.

The chain couples TRBV28 to TRBJ2-5; the D gene is possibly TRBD1 (5 bases). Germline V gene data show CDR1 as MDHEN and CDR2 as SYDVKM. This CDR3 region has 16 residues. Trimming took 3 bases from V and 1 from J, leaving 15 bases between them. The CDR3 region is CASSFSTGSLQETQYF. CDR3 DNA: TGTGCCAGCAGTTTTAGCACAGGTTCCCTCCAAGAGACCCAGTACTTC.

The chain links TRBV18 to TRBJ1-1, with 8 bases aligning to TRBD1. The germline gives CDR1 KGHSH, CDR2 LQKENI. The CDR3 has 15 residues. With 0 bases clipped from V and 5 bases from J, the junction kept 5 bases outside the gene matches. CDR3 coding DNA: TGTGCCAGCTCACCACCGGGCAGGGGGCTTACTGAAGCTTTCTTT. This encodes CASSPPGRGLTEAFF.

The chain joins TRBV7-8 to TRBJ1-5; 7 positions agree with TRBD1. This CDR3 is 16 amino acids long. Germline trimming cut 4 bases from V and 2 bases from J; bases unmatched to any gene: 8. Germline lookup yields CDR1 SGHVS and CDR2 FQNEAQ. The CDR3 DNA sequence: TGTGCCAGCAGCTCGCGCACAGGGGTGGGCAATCAGCCCCAGCATTTT. Amino acids: CASSSRTGVGNQPQHF.

This rearrangement joins TRBV7-9 to TRBJ1-2, with 9 bases that match TRBD1. The CDR3 sequence is 14 residues long. Looked up from germline, CDR1 is SEHNR and CDR2 is FQNEAQ (reference sequence). The ends lost 6 bases at V and 2 bases at J; junction bases unmatched: 4. This CDR3 reads CASSRTGDNYGYTF. DNA of the CDR3: TGTGCCAGCAGTAGGACAGGGGACAACTATGGCTACACCTTC.

V gene TRBV20-1 combines with J gene TRBJ2-1; D call uncertain. V was pared by 3 bases and J by 9 bases, with 6 bases between. This CDR3 is built from 10 residues. CDR1 and CDR2 (germline): DFQATT, SNEGSKA (reference sequence). CDR3 sequence: CSASLREQFF. In DNA form, the CDR3 reads TGCAGTGCTAGCCTCCGTGAGCAGTTCTTC.

The chain has TRBV7-9 and TRBJ1-2; 8 nucleotides line up with TRBD1. Germline loops: CDR1 SEHNR, CDR2 FQNEAQ (reference sequence). The V segment lost 4 bases and the J segment 6 bases; nucleotides outside the gene matches: 13. This CDR3 is built from 16 residues. Written as DNA, the CDR3 is TGTGCCAGCAGCTCACCAGCTACGACAGGGGTGCATGGCTACACCTTC. Translating gives CASSSPATTGVHGYTF.

The V gene is TRBV2, the J gene TRBJ2-4; 11 nucleotides agree with TRBD1. CDR1 SNHLY and CDR2 FYNNEI come from the germline V gene. V was pared by 5 bases and J by 9 bases, with 6 bases of the junction left unmatched. The CDR3 has 14 amino acids. The CDR3 coding sequence is TGTGCCAGCAGTCGCCGGACAGGGGGCACCATTCAGTACTTC. It codes for CASSRRTGGTIQYF.

The rearrangement uses TRBV5-4 and TRBJ1-2; TRBD1 agrees at 10 bases. The junction had 7 bases not matched to a gene; V was cut back by 4 bases and J by 4 bases. The CDR3 consists of 15 residues. CDR1 and CDR2 (germline): SGHNT, YYREEE (reference sequence). CDR3 bases: TGTGCCAGCAGCCTAAGACAGGGGGCGGGCTATGGCTACACCTTC. Amino acids: CASSLRQGAGYGYTF.

The chain joins TRBV5-4 to TRBJ1-6, with TRBD1 matching 9 bases. The CDR3 sequence is 15 residues long. J lost 9 bases, V lost 3 bases, and 7 bases had no gene match. The germline V gene encodes CDR1 SGHNT and CDR2 YYREEE (reference sequence). In nucleotides, the CDR3 is TGTGCCAGCAGCTCGTACAGGGGGCTCCGTTCACCCCTCCACTTT. Protein sequence: CASSSYRGLRSPLHF.

The V gene is TRBV4-3, the J gene TRBJ1-2, with D uncertain. In germline, CDR1 is LGHNA, CDR2 YSLEER. V dropped 1 base and J dropped 1 base, with 7 bases sitting between them. This CDR3 comprises 14 residues. CDR3 in amino acids: CASSQGAVNYGYTF. The CDR3 nucleotides are TGCGCCAGCAGCCAAGGGGCTGTTAACTATGGCTACACCTTC.

The chain employs TRBV5-1 and TRBJ1-1, with D possibly being TRBD1 (5 bases). There are 15 residues in the CDR3. Per germline, CDR1 SGHRS and CDR2 YFSETQ. V gave up 5 bases and J gave up 4 bases, with 18 bases separating them. This chain's CDR3 is CASRGQGLMGTEAFF. CDR3 DNA sequence: TGCGCCAGCAGGGGTCAGGGACTAATGGGCACTGAAGCTTTCTTT.

This clone was detected a few times. The gene calls are TRBV6-6 and TRBJ2-4; D not resolved. Germline V gene lookup returns CDR1 MNHNY and CDR2 SVGAGI (reference sequence). CDR3 length: 12 amino acids. Trimming cost V 0 bases and J 9 bases, with 6 bases left between them. The DNA for the CDR3 is TGTGCCAGCAGTTACTCCACTCGCATTCAGTACTTC. Residues: CASSYSTRIQYF.

This chain links TRBV10-3 with TRBJ1-2; the D gene is possibly TRBD1 (5 bases). From germline, CDR1 is ENHRY and CDR2 SYGVKD. The ends were cut back, 3 bases at V and 7 bases at J, with 18 bases in the middle. There are 15 residues in the CDR3. The CDR3 nucleotides read TGTGCCATCAGTGATTATCAGGGCTTTTCGTCTGGCTACACCTTC. Translated: CAISDYQGFSSGYTF.

This clone was seen only a few times. Its ends do not fully match the called genes, so a read error is possible. The genes are TRBV5-6 and TRBJ1-2, with D uncertain. Germline lookup yields CDR1 SGHDT and CDR2 YYEEEE. The CDR3 contains 12 residues. CDR3 amino acids: CASSLLDYGYTF. CDR3 DNA: TGTGCCAGCAGCTTATTAGACTACGGCTACACCTTC. Complete variable domain (other parts from reference TRBV5-6 and TRBJ1-2): DAGVTQSPTHLIKTRGQQVTLRCSPKSGHDTVSWYQQALGQGPQFIFQYYEEEERQRGNFPDRFSGHQFPNYSSELNVNALLLGDSALYLCASSLLDYGYTFGSGTRLTVV.

Points on this clone: At one boundary the junction diverges from the germline segment, which might be a read error. The chain combines TRBV27 with TRBJ1-1, with a weak D call TRBD1 (5 bases). CDR1 is MNHEY, CDR2 SMNVEV, per germline (reference sequence). The CDR3 extends over 12 amino acids. In nucleotides, the CDR3 is TGTGCCAGCAGAGGCATTCGTAGGGGCGCCATTTTT. Encoded protein: CASRGIRRGAIF.

The CDR3 sequence: CASSLDGRSSYNSPLHF. CDR3 sequence (DNA): TGCGCCAGCAGCTTGGACGGCCGGAGCTCCTATAATTCACCCCTCCACTTT. The chain links TRBV5-1 to TRBJ1-6, with D hard to call. V lost 0 bases and J 0 bases, leaving 10 bases between the germline ends. From germline, CDR1 is SGHRS and CDR2 YFSETQ. The CDR3 extends over 17 amino acids.

The chain joins TRBV11-2 to TRBJ2-1; TRBD2 matches at 8 bases. Germline CDR1 is SGHAT and CDR2 is FQNNGV. The CDR3 is 14 amino acids. The V gene end was trimmed by 3 bases and the J gene end by 8 bases; junction bases not matched to a gene: 6. For the CDR3, the DNA is TGTGCCAGCAGCTTGGCCCCGGGAGGGGATGAGCAGTTCTTC. Amino acid sequence: CASSLAPGGDEQFF. The whole variable domain, remainder taken from reference TRBV11-2 and TRBJ2-1, is EAGVAQSPRYKIIEKRQSVAFWCNPISGHATLYWYQQILGQGPKLLIQFQNNGVVDDSQLPKDRFSAERLKGVDSTLKIQPAKLEDSAVYLCASSLAPGGDEQFFGPGTRLTVL.

This clone has a handful of counts. J is TRBJ2-2 and V is TRBV5-1; D is unclear. Trimming took 2 bases from V and 6 from J, leaving 8 bases between them. CDR3 length: 13 amino acids. Germline V lookup: CDR1 SGHRS, CDR2 YFSETQ. This chain's CDR3 is CASSLVRSGELFF. In DNA form, the CDR3 reads TGCGCCAGCAGCTTAGTTCGGTCCGGGGAGCTGTTTTTT.